This T cell receptor beta chain stems from a study of shared clonotypes between healthy human individuals. With respect to this clone: Its matching antigen is unknown.

Study-wide points: The study found roughly 5% of naive CD4 clonotypes shared across a handful of donors.

Donors included only healthy HIV-negative adults lacking recent acute infections or vaccinations. TCRdb's copy holds only in-frame clones and misses some; the assay was immunoSEQ multiplex PCR. Of 1.6 million or so clones listed, approximately 98.5% are singletons. The length of the CDR3 is 16 residues. Trimming stripped 6 bases from V and 3 bases from J, with 20 bases between. Germline V gene lookup returns CDR1 SNHLY and CDR2 FYNNEI. The chain links TRBV2 to TRBJ2-5; D is possibly TRBD2 (5 bases). This clonotype was obtained from a man aged 25 to 40 in good health. Sequencing used naive CD4+ T cells sorted from blood. Indicated subset: CD45RA+ positively selected. The chain's CDR3 is CASRAEEAYREETQYF. CDR3 nucleotide sequence: TGTGCCAGCAGAGCGGAGGAAGCTTACCGAGAAGAGACCCAGTACTTC.